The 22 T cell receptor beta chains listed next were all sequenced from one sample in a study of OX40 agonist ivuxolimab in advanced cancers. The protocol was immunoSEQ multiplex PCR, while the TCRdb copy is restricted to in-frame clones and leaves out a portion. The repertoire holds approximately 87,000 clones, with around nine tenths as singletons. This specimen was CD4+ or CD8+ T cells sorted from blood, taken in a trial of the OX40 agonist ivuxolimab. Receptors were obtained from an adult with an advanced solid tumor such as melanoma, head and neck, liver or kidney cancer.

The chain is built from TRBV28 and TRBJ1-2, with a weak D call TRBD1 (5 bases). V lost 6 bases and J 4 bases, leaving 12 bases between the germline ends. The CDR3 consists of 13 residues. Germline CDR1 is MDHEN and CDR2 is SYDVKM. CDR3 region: CASRTGLTYGYTF. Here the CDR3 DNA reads TGTGCCAGCAGAACGGGACTAACCTATGGCTACACCTTC.

DNA of the CDR3: TGTGCCAGCAGTTACTCGCCAGGGTCGGGCTATGGCTACACCTTC. It translates to CASSYSPGSGYGYTF. The rearrangement uses TRBV6-6 and TRBJ1-2; perhaps TRBD1 as D (5 bases). The CDR3 has 15 amino acids. Trimming removed 0 bases from V and 4 bases from J, with 12 bases in between. Germline-derived CDR1 and CDR2 are MNHNY and SVGAGI (reference sequence).

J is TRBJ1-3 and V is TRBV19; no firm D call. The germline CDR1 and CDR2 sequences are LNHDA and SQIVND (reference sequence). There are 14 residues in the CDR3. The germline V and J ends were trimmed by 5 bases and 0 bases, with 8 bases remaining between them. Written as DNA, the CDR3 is TGTGCCAGTAGTCCCCGGGGCTCTGGAAACACCATATATTTT. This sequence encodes CASSPRGSGNTIYF.

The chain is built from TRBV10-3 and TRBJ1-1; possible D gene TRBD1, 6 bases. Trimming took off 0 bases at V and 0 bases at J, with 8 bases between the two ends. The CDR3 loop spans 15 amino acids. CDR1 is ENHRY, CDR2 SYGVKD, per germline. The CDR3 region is CAISESTGMNTEAFF. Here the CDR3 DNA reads TGTGCCATCAGTGAGTCGACAGGTATGAACACTGAAGCTTTCTTT.

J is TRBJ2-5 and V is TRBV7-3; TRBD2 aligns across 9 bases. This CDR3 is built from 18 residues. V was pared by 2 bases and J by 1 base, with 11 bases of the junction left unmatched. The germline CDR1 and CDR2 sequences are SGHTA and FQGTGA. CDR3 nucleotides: TGTGCCAGCAGCTTACGTGGACTAGCGAAGAGTGGCCAAGAGACCCAGTACTTC. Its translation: CASSLRGLAKSGQETQYF.

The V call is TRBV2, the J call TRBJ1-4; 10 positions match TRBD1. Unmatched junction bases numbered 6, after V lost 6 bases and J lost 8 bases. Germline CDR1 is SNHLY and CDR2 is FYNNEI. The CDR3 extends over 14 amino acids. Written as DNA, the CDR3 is TGTGCCAGCAGCCGACAGGGGGCGGCGGAAAAACTGTTTTTT. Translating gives CASSRQGAAEKLFF.

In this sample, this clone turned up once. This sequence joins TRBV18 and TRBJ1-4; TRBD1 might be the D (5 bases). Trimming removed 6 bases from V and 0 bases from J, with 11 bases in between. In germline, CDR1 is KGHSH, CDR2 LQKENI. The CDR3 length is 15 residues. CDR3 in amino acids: CASSTASSTNEKLFF. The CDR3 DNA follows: TGTGCCAGCTCGACAGCTAGTTCAACTAATGAAAAACTGTTTTTT.

The CDR3 nucleotides read TGTGCCAGTAGACAGGGAGGGGCCGGGGAGCTGTTTTTT. Amino acids: CASRQGGAGELFF. This chain uses TRBV19 with TRBJ2-2; D might be TRBD2 (7 bases). V lost 6 bases and J 6 bases, leaving 11 bases between the germline ends. The CDR3 covers 13 residues. Germline V gene sequence: CDR1 LNHDA, CDR2 SQIVND (reference sequence).

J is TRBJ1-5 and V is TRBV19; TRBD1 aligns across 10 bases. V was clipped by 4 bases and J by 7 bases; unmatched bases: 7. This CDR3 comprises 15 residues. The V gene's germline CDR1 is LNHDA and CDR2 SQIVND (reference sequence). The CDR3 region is CASSSQTGGGQPQHF. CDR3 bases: TGTGCCAGTAGTAGCCAGACAGGGGGCGGCCAGCCCCAGCATTTT.

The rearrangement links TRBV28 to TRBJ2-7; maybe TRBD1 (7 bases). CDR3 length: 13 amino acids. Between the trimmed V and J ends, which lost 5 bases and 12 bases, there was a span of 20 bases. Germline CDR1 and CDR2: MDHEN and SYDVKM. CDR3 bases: TGTGCCAGCAGTGTCCAGGGGGGCCGAAATGGGTACTTC. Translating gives CASSVQGGRNGYF.

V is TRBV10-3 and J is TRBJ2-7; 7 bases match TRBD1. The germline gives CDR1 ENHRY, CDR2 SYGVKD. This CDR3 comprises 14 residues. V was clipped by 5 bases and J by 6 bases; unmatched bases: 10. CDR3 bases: TGTGCCATCAGTACCACCAACCAGGGGGTCGAGCAGTACTTC. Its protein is CAISTTNQGVEQYF.

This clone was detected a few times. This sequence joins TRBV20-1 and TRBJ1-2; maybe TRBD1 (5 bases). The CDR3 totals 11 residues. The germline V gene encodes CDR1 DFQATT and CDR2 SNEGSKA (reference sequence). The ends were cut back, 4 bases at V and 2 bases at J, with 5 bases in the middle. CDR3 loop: CSATGNYGYTF. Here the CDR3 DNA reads TGCAGTGCTACAGGGAACTATGGCTACACCTTC.

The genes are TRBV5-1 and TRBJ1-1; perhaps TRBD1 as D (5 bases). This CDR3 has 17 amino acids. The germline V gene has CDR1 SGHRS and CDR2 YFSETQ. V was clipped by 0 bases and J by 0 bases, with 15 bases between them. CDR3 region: CASSLGGSHLLNTEAFF. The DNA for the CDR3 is TGCGCCAGCAGCTTGGGGGGCAGCCATCTCTTGAACACTGAAGCTTTCTTT.

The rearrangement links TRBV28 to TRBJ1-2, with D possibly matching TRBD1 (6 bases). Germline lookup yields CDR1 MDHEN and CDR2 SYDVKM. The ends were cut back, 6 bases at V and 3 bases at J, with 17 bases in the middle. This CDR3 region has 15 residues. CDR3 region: CASRTTGLLYYGYTF. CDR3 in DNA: TGTGCCAGCAGAACAACAGGGCTCCTCTACTATGGCTACACCTTC.

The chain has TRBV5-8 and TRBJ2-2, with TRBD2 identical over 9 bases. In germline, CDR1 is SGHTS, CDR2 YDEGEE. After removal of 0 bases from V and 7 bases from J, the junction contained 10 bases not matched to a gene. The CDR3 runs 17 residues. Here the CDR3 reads CASSLAGAGGRDGELFF. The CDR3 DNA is TGTGCCAGCAGCTTGGCCGGAGCGGGAGGCCGCGACGGGGAGCTGTTTTTT. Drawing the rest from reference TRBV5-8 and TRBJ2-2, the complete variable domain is EAGVTQSPTHLIKTRGQQATLRCSPISGHTSVYWYQQALGLGLQFLLWYDEGEERNRGNFPPRFSGRQFPNYSSELNVNALELEDSALYLCASSLAGAGGRDGELFFGEGSRLTVL.

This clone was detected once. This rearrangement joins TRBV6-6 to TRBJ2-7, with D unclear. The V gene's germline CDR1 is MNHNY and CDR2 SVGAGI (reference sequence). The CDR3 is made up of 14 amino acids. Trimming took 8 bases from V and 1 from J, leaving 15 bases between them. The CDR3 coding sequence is TGTGCCAGCTTCAGTAGGGCCTTGTCCTACGAGCAGTACTTC. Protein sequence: CASFSRALSYEQYF.

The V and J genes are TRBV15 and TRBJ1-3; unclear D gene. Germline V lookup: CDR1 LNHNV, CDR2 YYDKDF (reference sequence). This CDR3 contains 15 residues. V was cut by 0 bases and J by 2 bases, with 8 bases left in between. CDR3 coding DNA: TGTGCCACCAGCAGAGACGGGGAAGCTGGAAACACCATATATTTT. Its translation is CATSRDGEAGNTIYF.

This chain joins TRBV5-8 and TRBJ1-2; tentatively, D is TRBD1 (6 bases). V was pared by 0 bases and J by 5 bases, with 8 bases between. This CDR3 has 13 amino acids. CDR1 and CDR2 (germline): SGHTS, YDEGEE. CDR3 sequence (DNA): TGTGCCAGCAGCTTGGTGGGACATTATGGCTACACCTTC. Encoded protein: CASSLVGHYGYTF. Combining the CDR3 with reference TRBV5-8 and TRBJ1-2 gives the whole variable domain EAGVTQSPTHLIKTRGQQATLRCSPISGHTSVYWYQQALGLGLQFLLWYDEGEERNRGNFPPRFSGRQFPNYSSELNVNALELEDSALYLCASSLVGHYGYTFGSGTRLTVV.

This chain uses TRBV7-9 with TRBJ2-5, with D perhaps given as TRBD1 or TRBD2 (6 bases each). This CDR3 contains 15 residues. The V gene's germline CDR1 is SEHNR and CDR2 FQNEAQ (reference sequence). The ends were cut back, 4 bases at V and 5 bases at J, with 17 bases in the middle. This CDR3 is CASSYVGGKPETQYF. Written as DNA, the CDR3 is TGTGCCAGCAGCTACGTGGGGGGCAAGCCCGAGACCCAGTACTTC.

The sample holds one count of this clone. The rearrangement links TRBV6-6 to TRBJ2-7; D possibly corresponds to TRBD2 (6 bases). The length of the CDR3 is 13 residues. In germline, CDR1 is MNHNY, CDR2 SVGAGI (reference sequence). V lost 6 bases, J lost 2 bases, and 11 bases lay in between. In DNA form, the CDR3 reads TGTGCCAGCAGAAGAACTAGCCCCTACGAGCAGTACTTC. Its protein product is CASRRTSPYEQYF.

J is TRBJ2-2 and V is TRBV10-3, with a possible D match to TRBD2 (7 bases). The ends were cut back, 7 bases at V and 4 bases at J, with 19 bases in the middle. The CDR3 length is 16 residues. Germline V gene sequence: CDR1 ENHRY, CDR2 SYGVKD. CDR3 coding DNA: TGTGCCATCACCCCCTCGGGGGAGGGGGGCACCGGGGAGCTGTTTTTT. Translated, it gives CAITPSGEGGTGELFF.

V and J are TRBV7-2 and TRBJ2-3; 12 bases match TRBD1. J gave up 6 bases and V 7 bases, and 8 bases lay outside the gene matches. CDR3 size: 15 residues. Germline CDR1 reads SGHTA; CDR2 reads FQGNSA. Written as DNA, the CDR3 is TGTGCCAGCACCCCCCGGGACAGGGGGCCCGATACGCAGTATTTT. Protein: CASTPRDRGPDTQYF.